This T cell receptor beta chain was obtained from a study of T-cell reconstitution after alpha-beta-depleted transplantation in children. Findings and limits, study-wide: Newly made T cells mostly supplied T-cell counts and diversity one year after transplant. At day 60, the high TCRbeta diversity found in some patients originated from recipient T cells and thymic progenitors that had survived. Expanded clones from the graft, numbering several hundred, reportedly supplied alpha-beta T cells about two months after transplant.

Preparation of the TCRbeta library was carried out with unique molecular identifiers. TCRdb re-derived calls from the PCR reads in MiXCR, one entry per CDR3 protein. The profile shows 200,000 to 300,000 distinct CDR3 sequences, under 30% of them singletons. Concerning this clonotype: Its antigen remains unidentified.

The sample here was PBMCs, taken before TCRalphabeta/CD19-depleted stem cell transplant. This clonotype originated in a girl aged 2 to 9 with Fanconi anemia, due to receive a stem cell transplant.

The CDR3 reads CSVDRDARYGTQYF. The CDR3 DNA reads TGCAGCGTGGACAGAGACGCTCGTTATGGGACCCAGTACTTC. The rearrangement links TRBV29-1 to TRBJ2-5; weak D call: TRBD1 (6 bases). Trimming took off 6 bases at V and 7 bases at J, with 21 bases between the two ends. The CDR3 extends over 14 amino acids. Germline V gives CDR1 SQVTM, CDR2 ANQGSEA.